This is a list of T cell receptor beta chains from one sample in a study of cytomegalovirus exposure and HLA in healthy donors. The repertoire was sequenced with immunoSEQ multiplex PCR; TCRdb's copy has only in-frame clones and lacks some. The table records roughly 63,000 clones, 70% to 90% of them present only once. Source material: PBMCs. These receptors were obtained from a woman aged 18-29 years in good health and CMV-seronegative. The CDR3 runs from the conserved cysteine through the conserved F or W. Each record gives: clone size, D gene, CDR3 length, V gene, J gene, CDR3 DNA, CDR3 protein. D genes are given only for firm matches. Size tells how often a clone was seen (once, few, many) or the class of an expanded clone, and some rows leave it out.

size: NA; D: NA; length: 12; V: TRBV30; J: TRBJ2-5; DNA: TGTGCCTGGAGGGGGGCAAGAGAGACCCAGTACTTC; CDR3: CAWRGARETQYF
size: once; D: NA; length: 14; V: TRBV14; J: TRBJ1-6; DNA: TGTGCCAGCAGCTATACGCGGGGTGATTCACCCCTCCACTTT; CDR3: CASSYTRGDSPLHF
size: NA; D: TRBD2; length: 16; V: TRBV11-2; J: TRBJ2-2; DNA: TGTGCCAGCACCTCCGGGGGAGCGGGAGTGACCGGGGAGCTGTTTTTT; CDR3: CASTSGGAGVTGELFF
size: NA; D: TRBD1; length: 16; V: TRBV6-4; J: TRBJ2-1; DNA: TGTGCCAGCATCCGCCACGTCAGGGGGCGGTACAATGAGCAGTTCTTC; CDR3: CASIRHVRGRYNEQFF
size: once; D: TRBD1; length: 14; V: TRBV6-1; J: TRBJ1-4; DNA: TGTGCCAGCAGCTCGACAGGGGGCGGTGAAAAACTGTTTTTT; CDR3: CASSSTGGGEKLFF
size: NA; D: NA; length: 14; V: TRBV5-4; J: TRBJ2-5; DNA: TGTGCCAGCAGCTTGGTTCAGGGGCAAGAGACCCAGTACTTC; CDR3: CASSLVQGQETQYF
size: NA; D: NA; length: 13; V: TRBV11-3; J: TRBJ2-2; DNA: TGTGCCAGCAGCCCCCGCGGGGAGGAGGAGCTGTTTTTT; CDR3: CASSPRGEEELFF
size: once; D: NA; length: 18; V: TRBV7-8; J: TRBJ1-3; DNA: TGTGCCAGCAGCGCCAGCCGGGTTCTTATCAGTGCTGGAAACACCATATATTTT; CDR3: CASSASRVLISAGNTIYF
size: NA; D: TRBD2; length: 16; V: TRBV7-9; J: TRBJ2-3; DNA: TGTGCCAGCAGCCCCCGGACTAGCGGCCCCACAGATACGCAGTATTTT; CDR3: CASSPRTSGPTDTQYF
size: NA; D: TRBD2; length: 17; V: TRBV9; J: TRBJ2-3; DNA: TGTGCCAGCAGCGTAGTCACGGGACTAGTCCCCCCAGATACGCAGTATTTT; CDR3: CASSVVTGLVPPDTQYF
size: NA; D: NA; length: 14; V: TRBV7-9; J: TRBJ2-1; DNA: TGTGCCAGCAGGCCCTCTAGCGCATACAATGAGCAGTTCTTC; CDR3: CASRPSSAYNEQFF
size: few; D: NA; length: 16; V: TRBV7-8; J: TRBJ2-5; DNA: TGTGCCAGCAGCTTAGCCTTCCGGACGGGGGAAGAGACCCAGTACTTC; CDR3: CASSLAFRTGEETQYF
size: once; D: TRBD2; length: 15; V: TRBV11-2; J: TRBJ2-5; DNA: TGTGCCAGCAGCCCGGGGACTAGTTTCCAAGAGACCCAGTACTTC; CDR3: CASSPGTSFQETQYF
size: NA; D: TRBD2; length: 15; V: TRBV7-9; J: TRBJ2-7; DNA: TGTGCCAGCAGCCCTCCGGGACTAGCGGAGTACGAGCAGTACTTC; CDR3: CASSPPGLAEYEQYF
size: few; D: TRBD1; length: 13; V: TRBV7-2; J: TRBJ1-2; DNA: TGTGCCAGCAGCCTAACCCCACAGGGGGGCTACACCTTC; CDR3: CASSLTPQGGYTF
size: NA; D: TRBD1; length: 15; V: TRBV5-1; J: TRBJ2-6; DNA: TGCGCCAGCCGGGACAGACGCTCTGGGGCCAACGTCCTGACTTTC; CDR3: CASRDRRSGANVLTF
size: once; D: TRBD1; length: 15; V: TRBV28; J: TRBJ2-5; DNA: TGTGCCAGCAGTCCTGCAGGGGGCAGGGAAGAGACCCAGTACTTC; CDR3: CASSPAGGREETQYF
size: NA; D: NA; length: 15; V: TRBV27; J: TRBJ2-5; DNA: TGTGCCAGCAGTTTTCGACTAGCAGGGGTGGAGACCCAGTACTTC; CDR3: CASSFRLAGVETQYF
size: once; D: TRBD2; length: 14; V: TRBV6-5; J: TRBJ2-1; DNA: TGTGCCAGCACCAAAATGGGCGGGAGTAATGAGCAGTTCTTC; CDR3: CASTKMGGSNEQFF
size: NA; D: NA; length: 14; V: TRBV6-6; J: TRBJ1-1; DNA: TGTGCCAGCAGTTCAGTTAGCCGGAACACTGAAGCTTTCTTT; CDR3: CASSSVSRNTEAFF
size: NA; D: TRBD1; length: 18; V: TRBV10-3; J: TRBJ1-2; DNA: TGTGCCATCAGTGAGTCCCCCCGGCGGACAGGGGCTGTCTATGGCTACACCTTC; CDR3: CAISESPRRTGAVYGYTF
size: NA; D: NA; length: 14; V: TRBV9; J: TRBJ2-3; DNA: TGTGCCAGCAGCGCACCGACTATCACAGATACGCAGTATTTT; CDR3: CASSAPTITDTQYF
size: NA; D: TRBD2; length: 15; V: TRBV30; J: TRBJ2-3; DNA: TGTGCCCGGGCGAGAGCGGGAGGGGCTGCAGATACGCAGTATTTT; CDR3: CARARAGGAADTQYF
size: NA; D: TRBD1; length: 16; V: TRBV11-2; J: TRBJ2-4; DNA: TGTGCCAGCAGCTCCGTCCGGGACAGGGGTTGGAACATTCAGTACTTC; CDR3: CASSSVRDRGWNIQYF
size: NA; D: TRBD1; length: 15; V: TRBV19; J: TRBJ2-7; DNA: TGTGCCAGTAGTATAGGCCCGGGACAGGGTGGCGAGCAGTACTTC; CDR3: CASSIGPGQGGEQYF
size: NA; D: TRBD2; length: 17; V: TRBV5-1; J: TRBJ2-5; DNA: TGCGCCAGCAGCCAGGGACTAGCGGGAGGGGTACAAGAGACCCAGTACTTC; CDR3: CASSQGLAGGVQETQYF
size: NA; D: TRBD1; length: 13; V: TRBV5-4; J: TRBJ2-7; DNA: TGTGCCAGCAGCCTGCAACAGGGGGGCGAGCAGTACTTC; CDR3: CASSLQQGGEQYF
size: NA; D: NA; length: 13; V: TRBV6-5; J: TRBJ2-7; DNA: TGTGCCAGCAAGCCACCCGGGGGATACGAGCAGTACTTC; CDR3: CASKPPGGYEQYF
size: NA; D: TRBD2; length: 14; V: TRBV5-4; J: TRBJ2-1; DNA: TGTGCCAGTCGAGCGGGGGGGTTAAACAATGAGCAGTTCTTC; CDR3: CASRAGGLNNEQFF
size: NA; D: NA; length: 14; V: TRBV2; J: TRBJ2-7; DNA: TGTGCCAGCATGCGCGACTACAGCTCCTACGAGCAGTACTTC; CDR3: CASMRDYSSYEQYF
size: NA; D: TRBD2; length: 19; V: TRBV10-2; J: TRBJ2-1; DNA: TGCGCCAGCACCGGACTAGCGGGAGGGCCCTCGTCCTCCTACAATGAGCAGTTCTTC; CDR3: CASTGLAGGPSSSYNEQFF
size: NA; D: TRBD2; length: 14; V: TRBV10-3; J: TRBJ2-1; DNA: TGTGCCATCAGTTCAAGCGGGGGGGCATATGAGCAGTTCTTC; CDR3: CAISSSGGAYEQFF
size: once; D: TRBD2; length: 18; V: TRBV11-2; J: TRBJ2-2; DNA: TGTGCCAGCAGACACTGGACTAGCGGGGGGTCGGTCACCGGGGAGCTGTTTTTT; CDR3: CASRHWTSGGSVTGELFF
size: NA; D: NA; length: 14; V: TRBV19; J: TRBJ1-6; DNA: TGTGCCAGTAGTCTACTCTCCTATAATTCACCCCTCCACTTT; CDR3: CASSLLSYNSPLHF
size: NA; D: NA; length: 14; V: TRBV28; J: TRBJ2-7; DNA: TGTGCCAGCAGTTTAGGGGGGAGCTCCTACGAGCAGTACTTC; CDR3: CASSLGGSSYEQYF
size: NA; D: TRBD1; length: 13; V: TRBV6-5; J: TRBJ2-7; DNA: TGTGCCAGCAGTAATCGACAGGGGGACGAGCAGTACTTC; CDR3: CASSNRQGDEQYF
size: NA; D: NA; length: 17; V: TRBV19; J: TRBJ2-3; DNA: TGTGCTACCGACAGGAACAAGCTCACCATTAGCACAGATACGCAGTATTTT; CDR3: CATDRNKLTISTDTQYF
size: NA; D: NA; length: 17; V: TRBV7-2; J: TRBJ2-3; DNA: TGTGCCAGCAGCTTAGAGGCGCGCGGAGCTAGCACAGATACGCAGTATTTT; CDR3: CASSLEARGASTDTQYF